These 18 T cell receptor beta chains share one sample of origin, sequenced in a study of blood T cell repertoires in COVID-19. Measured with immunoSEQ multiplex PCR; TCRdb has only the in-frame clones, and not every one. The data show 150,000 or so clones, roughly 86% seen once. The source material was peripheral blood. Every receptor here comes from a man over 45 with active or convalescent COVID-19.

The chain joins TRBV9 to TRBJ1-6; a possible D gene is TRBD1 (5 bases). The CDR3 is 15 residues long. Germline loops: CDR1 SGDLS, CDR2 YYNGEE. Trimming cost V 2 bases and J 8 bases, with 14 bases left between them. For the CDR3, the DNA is TGTGCCAGCAGCGTCCGGCAGGGCCAGGATTCACCCCTCCACTTT. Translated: CASSVRQGQDSPLHF.

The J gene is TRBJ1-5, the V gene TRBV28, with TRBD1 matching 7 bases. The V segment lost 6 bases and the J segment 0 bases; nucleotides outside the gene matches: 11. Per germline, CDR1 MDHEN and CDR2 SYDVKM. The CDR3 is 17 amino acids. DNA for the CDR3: TGTGCCAGCAGCCCCCCGGGACAGAGCCTTAGCAATCAGCCCCAGCATTTT. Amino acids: CASSPPGQSLSNQPQHF.

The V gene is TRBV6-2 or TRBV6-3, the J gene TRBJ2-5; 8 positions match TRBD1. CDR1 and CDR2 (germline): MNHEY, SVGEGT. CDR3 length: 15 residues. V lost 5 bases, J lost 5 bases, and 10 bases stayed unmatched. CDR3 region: CASSRLDRVLETQYF. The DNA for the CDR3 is TGTGCCAGCAGTCGGCTGGACAGGGTGTTGGAGACCCAGTACTTC.

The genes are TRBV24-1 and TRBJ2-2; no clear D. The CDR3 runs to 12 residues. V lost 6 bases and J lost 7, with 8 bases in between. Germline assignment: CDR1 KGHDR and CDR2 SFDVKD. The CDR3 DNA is TGTGCCACCAGTACTACTGTCGGGGAGCTGTTTTTT. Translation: CATSTTVGELFF.

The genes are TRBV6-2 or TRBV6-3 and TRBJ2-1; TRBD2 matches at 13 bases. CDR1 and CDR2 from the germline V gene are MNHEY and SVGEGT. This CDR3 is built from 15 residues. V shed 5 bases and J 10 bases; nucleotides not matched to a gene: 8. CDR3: CASSASTGLAGEQFF. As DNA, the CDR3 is TGTGCCAGCAGTGCCTCTACGGGACTAGCGGGAGAGCAGTTCTTC.

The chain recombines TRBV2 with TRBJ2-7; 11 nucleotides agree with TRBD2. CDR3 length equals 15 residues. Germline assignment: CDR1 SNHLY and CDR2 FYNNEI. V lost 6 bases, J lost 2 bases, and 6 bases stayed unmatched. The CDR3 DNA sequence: TGTGCCAGCAGCCCCACTAGCGGGGGCACCTACGAGCAGTACTTC. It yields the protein CASSPTSGGTYEQYF.

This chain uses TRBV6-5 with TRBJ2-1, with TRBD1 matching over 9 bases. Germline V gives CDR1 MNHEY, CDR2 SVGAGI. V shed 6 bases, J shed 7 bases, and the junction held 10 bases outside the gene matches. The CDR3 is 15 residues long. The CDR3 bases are TGTGCCAGCAGCACTTTAGGGACAGGGTGGAATGAGCAGTTCTTC. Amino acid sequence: CASSTLGTGWNEQFF.

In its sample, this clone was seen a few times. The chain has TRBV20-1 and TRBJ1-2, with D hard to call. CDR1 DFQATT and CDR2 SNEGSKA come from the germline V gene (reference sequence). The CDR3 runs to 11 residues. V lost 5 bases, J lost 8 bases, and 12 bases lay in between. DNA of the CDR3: TGCAGTGCTCACCAGGAGGCGGGCTACACCTTC. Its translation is CSAHQEAGYTF.

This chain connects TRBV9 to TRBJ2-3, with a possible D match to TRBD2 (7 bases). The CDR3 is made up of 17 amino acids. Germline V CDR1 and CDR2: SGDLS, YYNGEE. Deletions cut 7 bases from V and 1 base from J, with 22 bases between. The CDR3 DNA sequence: TGTGCCAGCGCCCCTGGGGTGGGGGGGGCCGGCACAGATACGCAGTATTTT. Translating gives CASAPGVGGAGTDTQYF.

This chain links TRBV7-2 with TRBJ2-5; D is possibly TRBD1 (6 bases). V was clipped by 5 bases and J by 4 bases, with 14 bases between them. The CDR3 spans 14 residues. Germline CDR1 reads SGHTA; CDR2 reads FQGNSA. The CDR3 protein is CASSSGTGIETQYF. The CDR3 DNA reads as TGTGCCAGCAGCAGTGGTACAGGGATAGAGACCCAGTACTTC.

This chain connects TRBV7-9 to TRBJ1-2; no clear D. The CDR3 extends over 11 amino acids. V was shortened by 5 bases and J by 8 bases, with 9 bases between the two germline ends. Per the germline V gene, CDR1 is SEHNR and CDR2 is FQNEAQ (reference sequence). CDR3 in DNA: TGTGCCAGCAGCCGTTCCCAGGGCTACACCTTC. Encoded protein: CASSRSQGYTF.

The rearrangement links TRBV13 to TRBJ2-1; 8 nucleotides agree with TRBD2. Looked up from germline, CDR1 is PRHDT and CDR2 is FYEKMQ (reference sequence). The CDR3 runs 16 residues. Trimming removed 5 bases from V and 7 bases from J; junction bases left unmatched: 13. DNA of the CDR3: TGTGCCAGCAGCCCCCTTGGCGAGCGGGAGTTTAATGAGCAGTTCTTC. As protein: CASSPLGEREFNEQFF.

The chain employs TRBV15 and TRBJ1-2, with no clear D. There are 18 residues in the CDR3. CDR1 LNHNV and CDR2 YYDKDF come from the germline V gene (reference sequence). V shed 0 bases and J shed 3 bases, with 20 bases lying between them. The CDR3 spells CATSRDQFRLIRDYGYTF. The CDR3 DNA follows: TGTGCCACCAGCAGAGATCAATTTCGGTTAATACGGGACTATGGCTACACCTTC.

CDR3 in amino acids: CASSRAGTGVAEAFF. CDR3 in DNA: TGTGCCAGCAGCCGGGCCGGGACAGGGGTCGCTGAAGCTTTCTTT. V usage is TRBV14 and J usage is TRBJ1-1, with 10 bases matching TRBD1. Germline loops: CDR1 SGHDN, CDR2 FVKESK. V lost 4 bases to trimming and J lost 6 bases; unmatched junction nucleotides: 8. This CDR3 contains 15 residues. The complete variable domain, with remaining parts taken from reference TRBV14 and TRBJ1-1, reads EAGVTQFPSHSVIEKGQTVTLRCDPISGHDNLYWYRRVMGKEIKFLLHFVKESKQDESGMPNNRFLAERTGGTYSTLKVQPAELEDSGVYFCASSRAGTGVAEAFFGQGTRLTVV.

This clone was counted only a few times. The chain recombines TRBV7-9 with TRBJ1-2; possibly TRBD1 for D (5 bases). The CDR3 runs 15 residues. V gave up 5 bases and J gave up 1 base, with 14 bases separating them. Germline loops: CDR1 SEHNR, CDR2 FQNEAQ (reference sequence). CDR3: CASSTDYRINYGYTF. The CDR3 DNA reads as TGTGCCAGCAGCACCGATTACAGGATTAACTATGGCTACACCTTC.

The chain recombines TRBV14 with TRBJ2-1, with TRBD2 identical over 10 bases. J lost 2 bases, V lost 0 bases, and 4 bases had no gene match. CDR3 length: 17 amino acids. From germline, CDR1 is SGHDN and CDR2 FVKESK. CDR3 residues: CASSQDGTSGAYNEQFF. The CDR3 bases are TGTGCCAGCAGCCAAGATGGTACTAGCGGGGCCTACAATGAGCAGTTCTTC.

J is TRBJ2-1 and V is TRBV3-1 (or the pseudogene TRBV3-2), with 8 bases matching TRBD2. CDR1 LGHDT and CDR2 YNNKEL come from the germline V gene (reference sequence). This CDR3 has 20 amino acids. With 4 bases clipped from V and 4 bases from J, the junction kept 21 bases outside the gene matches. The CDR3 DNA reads TGTGCCAGCAGCCCAGGACGGGGGCGCGGTGGGAGCGGGGGATACAATGAGCAGTTCTTC. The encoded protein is CASSPGRGRGGSGGYNEQFF.

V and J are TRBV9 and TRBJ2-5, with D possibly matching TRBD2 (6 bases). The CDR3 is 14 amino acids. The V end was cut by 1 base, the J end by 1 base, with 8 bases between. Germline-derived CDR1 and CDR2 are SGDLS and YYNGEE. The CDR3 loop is CASSVLAAQETQYF. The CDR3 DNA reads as TGTGCCAGCAGCGTATTAGCGGCCCAAGAGACCCAGTACTTC.